This entry lists 18 T cell receptor beta chains sequenced from one sample in a study of T cells in Graves' hyperthyroidism and ophthalmopathy. RNA transcripts served as the template for amplifying TCR beta CDR3 regions. The TCR CDR3 first-round RT-PCR relied on the HTBI primer set. TCRdb used MiXCR to reprocess the multiplex PCR reads, holding one entry per CDR3 protein. The sample has around 700,000 distinct CDR3 sequences, over 35% seen once. The specimen sequenced was blood. The source is a woman in her thirties or forties with Graves' hyperthyroidism.

The V gene is TRBV7-2, the J gene TRBJ1-2; D uncertain. CDR1 is SGHTA and CDR2 is FQGNSA in the germline V gene. This CDR3 is built from 16 residues. Trimming took 5 bases from V and 3 from J, leaving 19 bases between them. CDR3 residues: CASSPLGRRPHYGYTF. CDR3 DNA sequence: TGTGCCAGCAGCCCCCTTGGCCGGCGGCCCCACTATGGCTACACCTTC. Drawing the rest from reference TRBV7-2 and TRBJ1-2, the complete variable domain is GAGVSQSPSNKVTEKGKDVELRCDPISGHTALYWYRQSLGQGLEFLIYFQGNSAPDKSGLPSDRFSAERTGGSVSTLTIQRTQQEDSAVYLCASSPLGRRPHYGYTFGSGTRLTVV.

CDR3 nucleotides: TGCGCCAGCAGCTTTGGCAGTCTACAAGAGACCCAGTACTTC. The encoded protein is CASSFGSLQETQYF. This chain joins TRBV5-1 and TRBJ2-5; D uncertain. Germline V gene data show CDR1 as SGHRS and CDR2 as YFSETQ. V was shortened by 2 bases and J by 2 bases, with 10 bases between the two germline ends. This CDR3 spans 14 amino acids.

This chain connects TRBV20-1 to TRBJ2-5, with 13 bases aligning to TRBD2. The ends lost 4 bases at V and 2 bases at J; junction bases unmatched: 4. The CDR3 is 15 amino acids. Germline V gives CDR1 DFQATT, CDR2 SNEGSKA (reference sequence). For the CDR3, the DNA is TGCAGTGCTATGGGGGGACTAGCGGGACAAGAGACCCAGTACTTC. Encoded protein: CSAMGGLAGQETQYF.

This clonotype was seen at least ten times. V usage is TRBV9 and J usage is TRBJ1-4; D gene ambiguous. The CDR3 is 14 residues long. Looked up from germline, CDR1 is SGDLS and CDR2 is YYNGEE. The V end was cut by 0 bases, the J end by 1 base, with 4 bases between. DNA for the CDR3: TGTGCCAGCAGCGTAGGCATAACTAATGAAAAACTGTTTTTT. Its protein is CASSVGITNEKLFF.

This rearrangement joins TRBV19 to TRBJ1-5; D uncertain. Looked up from germline, CDR1 is LNHDA and CDR2 is SQIVND (reference sequence). The CDR3 is 14 amino acids. V lost 4 bases and J lost 1, with 8 bases in between. In nucleotides, the CDR3 is TGTGCCAGTAGTAGTCAAGTGAGCAATCAGCCCCAGCATTTT. Protein product: CASSSQVSNQPQHF.

This clonotype was detected a few times. The chain employs TRBV5-4 and TRBJ2-7; 9 bases are shared with TRBD2. The V and J ends lost 2 bases and 6 bases, in that order; junction bases with no gene match: 12. CDR1 and CDR2 from the germline V gene are SGHNT and YYREEE (reference sequence). This CDR3 contains 16 residues. DNA for the CDR3: TGTGCCAGCAGCTTACCCTCCTTGAAGCGGGAGGTCGAGCAGTACTTC. Translating it yields CASSLPSLKREVEQYF.

The rearrangement links TRBV7-9 to TRBJ2-7; 11 bases align to TRBD2. Germline V gene lookup returns CDR1 SEHNR and CDR2 FQNEAQ (reference sequence). The CDR3 extends over 16 amino acids. The V gene end was trimmed by 10 bases and the J gene end by 3 bases; junction bases not matched to a gene: 14. The CDR3 region has the DNA TGTGCCAACCCGGGACTAGCGGCCCCCCCGTTCTACGAGCAGTACTTC. This gives the protein CANPGLAAPPFYEQYF.

This clonotype has at least ten counts. This chain uses TRBV15 with TRBJ1-2; a possible D gene is TRBD1 (6 bases). The germline V gene has CDR1 LNHNV and CDR2 YYDKDF (reference sequence). The CDR3 spans 15 residues. The V gene lost 0 bases and the J gene lost 2 bases, with 10 bases spanning the gap. The CDR3 nucleotides are TGTGCCACCAGCAGAGATAGGGGGGCAAACTATGGCTACACCTTC. Translation gives CATSRDRGANYGYTF.

The J gene is TRBJ1-1, the V gene TRBV2, with 10 bases identical to TRBD1. The germline gives CDR1 SNHLY, CDR2 FYNNEI. J gave up 13 bases and V 6 bases, and 14 bases lay outside the gene matches. CDR3 size: 14 residues. Here the CDR3 reads CASRIGQGDTFSFF. CDR3 in DNA: TGTGCCAGCAGGATAGGACAGGGGGACACCTTCAGTTTCTTT.

This clonotype was recorded many times. The chain carries TRBV7-6 and TRBJ2-5; D is perhaps TRBD1 (5 bases). CDR3 length: 14 residues. Germline lookup yields CDR1 SGHVS and CDR2 FNYEAQ. The V and J ends lost 0 bases and 3 bases respectively, with 8 bases between them. This CDR3 is CASSLAVDKETQYF. As DNA, the CDR3 is TGTGCCAGCAGCTTAGCCGTGGACAAAGAGACCCAGTACTTC.

This clonotype was counted many times. The chain carries TRBV7-9 and TRBJ1-2; D ambiguous. The CDR3 is 15 amino acids. Germline CDR1 and CDR2: SEHNR and FQNEAQ (reference sequence). V was pared by 1 base and J by 6 bases, with 15 bases between. The CDR3 region is CASSLVGKGWDGYTF. CDR3 nucleotides: TGTGCCAGCAGCTTAGTCGGCAAAGGATGGGATGGCTACACCTTC.

This clonotype was counted between two and nine times. The rearrangement uses TRBV5-1 and TRBJ2-5; a possible D gene is TRBD2 (5 bases). Germline-derived CDR1 and CDR2 are SGHRS and YFSETQ. V lost 1 base and J lost 1, with 8 bases in between. This CDR3 contains 14 residues. CDR3 region: CASSLMSGQETQYF. The CDR3 nucleotides are TGCGCCAGCAGCTTGATGAGCGGCCAAGAGACCCAGTACTTC.

The count of this clonotype is one. This chain uses TRBV27 with TRBJ2-7, with D possibly being TRBD1 or TRBD2 (5 bases each). Germline-derived CDR1 and CDR2 are MNHEY and SMNVEV (reference sequence). CDR3 size: 13 residues. V dropped 2 bases and J dropped 5 bases, with 10 bases sitting between them. CDR3 nucleotides: TGTGCCAGCAGTTTACTCAGGGACCACGAGCAGTACTTC. Translating gives CASSLLRDHEQYF.

This clonotype has more than one count but fewer than ten. The chain recombines TRBV7-3 with TRBJ2-5; D possibly matches TRBD1 or TRBD2 (6 bases each). V gave up 1 base and J gave up 1 base, with 10 bases separating them. CDR1 is SGHTA and CDR2 is FQGTGA in the germline V gene. The CDR3 spans 15 residues. The CDR3 DNA sequence: TGTGCCAGCAGCTTAAACGGGGGCACCCAAGAGACCCAGTACTTC. Protein sequence: CASSLNGGTQETQYF.

This clonotype was seen a single time. The V and J genes are TRBV15 and TRBJ1-2; D unresolved. The germline V and J ends were trimmed by 5 bases and 2 bases, with 21 bases remaining between them. There are 17 residues in the CDR3. Germline loops: CDR1 LNHNV, CDR2 YYDKDF (reference sequence). This chain's CDR3 is CATSSPAYRERNYGYTF. CDR3 DNA sequence: TGTGCCACCAGCTCACCCGCCTACCGGGAACGGAACTATGGCTACACCTTC.

This clonotype was detected only a few times. This chain uses TRBV7-9 with TRBJ1-1; the D is unclear. The CDR3 extends over 15 amino acids. Trimming took off 8 bases at V and 6 bases at J, with 22 bases between the two ends. The V gene's germline CDR1 is SEHNR and CDR2 FQNEAQ (reference sequence). The CDR3 DNA follows: TGTGCCAGCCCCCCAGGTCAGTTTTTAGGAGCTGAAGCTTTCTTT. Translating it yields CASPPGQFLGAEAFF.

This clonotype was observed many times. The chain couples TRBV10-3 to TRBJ2-7, with D perhaps TRBD1 or TRBD2 (5 bases each). The germline CDR1 and CDR2 sequences are ENHRY and SYGVKD. The CDR3 loop spans 13 amino acids. The V end lost 11 bases, the J end lost 0 bases, and 14 bases lay between the germline ends. This CDR3 reads CASPGTVSYEQYF. DNA for the CDR3: TGTGCCTCACCCGGGACCGTCTCCTACGAGCAGTACTTC.

This clonotype was counted at least ten times. The V call is TRBV20-1, the J call TRBJ1-5; D not certain. The germline V gene has CDR1 DFQATT and CDR2 SNEGSKA (reference sequence). This CDR3 is 15 amino acids long. The ends were cut back, 3 bases at V and 3 bases at J, with 15 bases in the middle. This CDR3 is CSASLGTGYNQPQHF. CDR3 DNA: TGCAGTGCTAGTTTAGGTACTGGGTACAATCAGCCCCAGCATTTT.